Listed below are T cell receptor beta chains from one sample, sequenced in a study of blood T cell repertoires in COVID-19. The repertoire was sequenced with immunoSEQ multiplex PCR; TCRdb's copy has only in-frame clones and lacks some. There are approximately 330,000 clones in the sample; approximately 88% occur only once, and approximately 9.3% lies in the top ten. Sequenced: peripheral blood. The receptors stem from a man aged 25 to 45 with COVID-19, enrolled during active disease. The CDR3 runs from the conserved cysteine through the conserved F or W. The D gene is left open where the match is weak. Clone size is given for some rows only: seen once, a few or many times, or a class if the clone is expanded.

v_gene,d_gene,j_gene,abundance,CDR3nt,CDR3aa
TRBV5-1,-,TRBJ2-1,-,TGCGCCAGCAGCCCACGGGGGTTAAATGAGCAGTTCTTC,CASSPRGLNEQFF
TRBV4-2,-,TRBJ1-2,-,TGTGCCAGCAGCCAGCGTCTCGGTGGTGCGAGCTATGGCTACACCTTC,CASSQRLGGASYGYTF
TRBV29-1,-,TRBJ1-2,-,TGCAGCGCCTTGGGAGCGCTTAACTATGGCTACACCTTC,CSALGALNYGYTF
TRBV19,-,TRBJ1-3,-,TGTGCCAGTAGTATAGATCTCGTCAGGATTCGCGACCAACCTCTAAACACCATATATTTT,CASSIDLVRIRDQPLNTIYF
TRBV3-1/TRBV3-2,TRBD1,TRBJ2-7,-,TGTGCCAGCAGCCAGATCCTTTCATGGGCAGGGGGAAACTACGAGCAGTACTTC,CASSQILSWAGGNYEQYF
TRBV24-1,TRBD1,TRBJ2-5,-,TGTGCCACCAGTGATTTAAGCCAGGGGGCGGCCCAGTACTTC,CATSDLSQGAAQYF
TRBV7-3,TRBD1,TRBJ2-7,once,TGTGCCAGCAGCCGGGACAGGGGCAGCGACGAGCAGTACTTC,CASSRDRGSDEQYF
TRBV7-2,-,TRBJ2-4,once,TGTGCCAGCAGTATAGTAAAAAACATTCAGTACTTC,CASSIVKNIQYF
TRBV6-6,-,TRBJ2-2,-,TGTGCCAGCACCAAAGAAGGGAGAGGGGAGCTGTTTTTT,CASTKEGRGELFF
TRBV6-5,TRBD2,TRBJ2-5,-,TGTGCCACCCCCCAGCGGGAGAAAGAGACCCAGTACTTC,CATPQREKETQYF
TRBV10-3,-,TRBJ2-2,-,TGTGCCGCAAAATCTAGCGTCCAGGGCGGGGAGCTGTTTTTT,CAAKSSVQGGELFF
TRBV5-1,TRBD1,TRBJ2-2,-,TGCGCCAGCAGGGTGGGGACAGAGACCGGGGAGCTGTTTTTT,CASRVGTETGELFF
TRBV10-3,TRBD2,TRBJ2-7,-,TGTGCCATCAGCACCGGACTAGCGGAGTCCTACGAGCAGTACTTC,CAISTGLAESYEQYF
TRBV2,-,TRBJ1-5,-,TGTGCCAGCAGTGAAGGAGGCAGGGCCTATAGCAATCAGCCCCAGCATTTT,CASSEGGRAYSNQPQHF
TRBV5-1,TRBD1,TRBJ2-7,-,TGCGCCAGCAGCTTGGATGGGGACAGGGTACACTTC,CASSLDGDRVHF
TRBV7-2,TRBD2,TRBJ2-3,-,TGTGCCAGCAGCTTAGTAATACTAGCGGGAGGGGGAACAGATACGCAGTATTTT,CASSLVILAGGGTDTQYF
TRBV6-5,-,TRBJ1-1,-,TGTGCCAGCAGATACCCAGGGAACACTGAAGCTTTCTTT,CASRYPGNTEAFF
TRBV5-1,TRBD1,TRBJ2-1,-,TGCGCCAGCAGCCTGTACAGGGGGCAGAGTACATACAATGAGCAGTTCTTC,CASSLYRGQSTYNEQFF
TRBV5-6,TRBD1,TRBJ2-5,-,TGTGCCAGCAGCACGGGGACAGGCAGAACCCAAGAGACCCAGTACTTC,CASSTGTGRTQETQYF
TRBV6-2/TRBV6-3,TRBD1,TRBJ2-7,-,TGTGCCAGCAGTTCCTTCCGGGACAGCTCCTACGAGCAGTACTTC,CASSSFRDSSYEQYF
TRBV10-3,TRBD1,TRBJ1-2,-,TGTGCCATCAGTCGGACAGGAGGATTATCTAACTATGGCTACACCTTC,CAISRTGGLSNYGYTF
TRBV7-7,-,TRBJ2-1,-,TGTGCCAGCAGCCCGGGGGGCAGCTCCTACAATGAGCAGTTCTTC,CASSPGGSSYNEQFF
TRBV20-1,-,TRBJ2-7,-,TGCAGTGCGCTCGGGGCCTACGAGCAGTACTTC,CSALGAYEQYF
TRBV19,-,TRBJ1-5,-,TGTGCCAGTAGTATAGGTCGACAGTATAGCAATCAGCCCCAGCATTTT,CASSIGRQYSNQPQHF
TRBV18,-,TRBJ1-1,-,TGTGCCAGCTCACCATGGACTAACACTGAAGCTTTCTTT,CASSPWTNTEAFF
TRBV30,-,TRBJ2-3,-,TGTGCCTGGAGTGTCCCCCTTAGGCTAGTCGGAAGCACAGATACGCAGTATTTT,CAWSVPLRLVGSTDTQYF
TRBV5-4,-,TRBJ1-3,few,TGTGCCAGCAGCTTACAGGGTCTCTCTGGAAACACCATATATTTT,CASSLQGLSGNTIYF
TRBV7-8,TRBD1,TRBJ1-1,-,TGTGCCAGCATCCTGGACAGGAATGGCATGAACACTGAAGCTTTCTTT,CASILDRNGMNTEAFF
TRBV6-6,TRBD1,TRBJ2-3,-,TGTGCCAGCAGTTTCGGACAGGGTGGCACAGATACGCAGTATTTT,CASSFGQGGTDTQYF
TRBV3-1/TRBV3-2,TRBD2,TRBJ2-1,-,TGTGCCAGCAGCCTACCGACTAGCAGGAATGAGCAGTTCTTC,CASSLPTSRNEQFF
TRBV6-2/TRBV6-3,-,TRBJ2-3,-,TGTGCCAGCAGTTACCCCGGGCGGGATTTTAGCACAGATACGCAGTATTTT,CASSYPGRDFSTDTQYF
TRBV18,-,TRBJ2-7,-,TGTGCCAGCTCACCCCGTACGATAGACGAGCAGTACTTC,CASSPRTIDEQYF
TRBV5-8,-,TRBJ1-1,-,TGTGCCAGCAGCTTGGTGTGGCAGGCCCAGGGGACTGAAGCTTTCTTT,CASSLVWQAQGTEAFF
TRBV7-3,-,TRBJ1-1,-,TGTGCCAGCAGCGGAACGGACAGTACCATGAACACTGAAGCTTTCTTT,CASSGTDSTMNTEAFF
TRBV6-5,TRBD1,TRBJ1-2,-,TGTGCCAGCAGTTCGCCAGGGGGTTATGGCTACACCTTC,CASSSPGGYGYTF
TRBV7-9,-,TRBJ2-2,-,TGTGCCAGCAGCCCCATCCGGGGGGCCTATCACACCGGGGAGCTGTTTTTT,CASSPIRGAYHTGELFF
TRBV19,-,TRBJ1-2,-,TGTGCCAGTAGTATCACAAACATCTATGGCTACACCTTC,CASSITNIYGYTF
TRBV5-6,TRBD1,TRBJ2-7,once,TGTGCCAGCAGCTTGGGCACCGTACAGGGGCCCCACGAGCAGTACTTC,CASSLGTVQGPHEQYF
TRBV30,-,TRBJ2-7,-,TGTGCCTGGAGTCAGGGTAGCAGGGGTGAGCAGTACTTC,CAWSQGSRGEQYF
TRBV3-1/TRBV3-2,-,TRBJ2-1,-,TGTGCCAGCAGCCGGGGGGGCCCCAATGAGCAGTTCTTC,CASSRGGPNEQFF
TRBV27,-,TRBJ1-2,-,TGTGCCAGCAGTTTATCTCCCTTCGGGACACGGTATGGCTACACCTTC,CASSLSPFGTRYGYTF
TRBV24-1,TRBD1,TRBJ2-3,-,TGTGCCACCAGTGATTTCGGGGACAGGGGGTGGGATACGCAGTATTTT,CATSDFGDRGWDTQYF
TRBV27,-,TRBJ1-5,once,TGTGCCAGCAGAAGGGGGGGGAACAGCAATCAGCCCCAGCATTTT,CASRRGGNSNQPQHF
TRBV7-2,TRBD2,TRBJ2-5,-,TGTGCCAGCAGCCCACCCGGGGGGTTCGAGACCCAGTACTTC,CASSPPGGFETQYF
TRBV19,-,TRBJ2-1,few,TGTGCCAGTAGTATCTTGGGCAGGGACTATGAGCAGTTCTTC,CASSILGRDYEQFF
TRBV7-9,-,TRBJ2-7,-,TGTGCCAGCAGCCCCAGGGGTAGCTCCTACGAGCAGTACTTC,CASSPRGSSYEQYF
TRBV19,-,TRBJ1-2,-,TGTGCCAGTACCCCTCCCGCAGGCTATGGCTACACCTTC,CASTPPAGYGYTF
TRBV27,-,TRBJ1-6,-,TGTGCCAGCAGTTTAAGAATGCCCGGGGGTGATTCACCCCTCCACTTT,CASSLRMPGGDSPLHF
TRBV27,-,TRBJ1-4,-,TGTGCCAGCAGAACGGTGGACAGTAAAAATGAAAAACTGTTTTTT,CASRTVDSKNEKLFF
TRBV19,-,TRBJ1-2,-,TGTGCCAGTACCCAGGGGCAGGGCTCGGGGAGAGAGTACACCTTC,CASTQGQGSGREYTF